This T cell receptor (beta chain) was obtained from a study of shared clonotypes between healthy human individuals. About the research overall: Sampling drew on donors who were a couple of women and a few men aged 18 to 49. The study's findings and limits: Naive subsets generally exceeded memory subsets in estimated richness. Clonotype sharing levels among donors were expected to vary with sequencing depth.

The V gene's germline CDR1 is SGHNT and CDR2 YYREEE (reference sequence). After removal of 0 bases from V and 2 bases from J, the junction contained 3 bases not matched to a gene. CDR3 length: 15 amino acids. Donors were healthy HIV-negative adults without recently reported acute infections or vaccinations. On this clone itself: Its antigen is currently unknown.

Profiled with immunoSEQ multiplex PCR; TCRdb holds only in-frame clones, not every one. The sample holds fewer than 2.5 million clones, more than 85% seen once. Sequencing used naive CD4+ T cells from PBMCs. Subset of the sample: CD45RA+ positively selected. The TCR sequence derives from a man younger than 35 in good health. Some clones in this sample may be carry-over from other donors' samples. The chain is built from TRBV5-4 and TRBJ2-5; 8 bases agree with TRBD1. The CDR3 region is CASSLVRGQQETQYF. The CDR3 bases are TGTGCCAGCAGCTTGGTCAGGGGGCAACAAGAGACCCAGTACTTC.